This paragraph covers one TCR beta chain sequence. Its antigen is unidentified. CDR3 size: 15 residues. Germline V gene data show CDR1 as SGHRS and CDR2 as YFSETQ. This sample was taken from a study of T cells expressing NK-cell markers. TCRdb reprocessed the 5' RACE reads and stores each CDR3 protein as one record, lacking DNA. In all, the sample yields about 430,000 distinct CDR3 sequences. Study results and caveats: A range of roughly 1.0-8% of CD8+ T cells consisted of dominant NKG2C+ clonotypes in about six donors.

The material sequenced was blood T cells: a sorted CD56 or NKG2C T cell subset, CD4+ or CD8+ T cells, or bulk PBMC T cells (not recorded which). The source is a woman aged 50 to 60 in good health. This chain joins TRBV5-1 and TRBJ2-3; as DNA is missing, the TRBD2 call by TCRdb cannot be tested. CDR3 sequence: CASSPLAGEGDTQYF.